What follows is one T cell receptor beta chain and its context. PCR primers comprised 60 Vbeta and 13 Jbeta primers. Repertoires were generated with immunoSEQ multiplex PCR, while TCRdb's copy carries only in-frame clones and drops some. The table has 150,000 to 200,000 clones, 77% seen once; the top ten hold more than 2%. V dropped 0 bases and J dropped 0 bases, with 10 bases sitting between them. Germline V gene data show CDR1 as SGDLS and CDR2 as YYNGEE. The CDR3 runs 15 residues. These data are taken from a study of cytomegalovirus exposure and HLA in healthy donors. The sequence was obtained from a man between 45 and 60 years old in good health and CMV-seropositive. The chain joins TRBV9 to TRBJ2-7; TRBD2 might be the D (6 bases). The sample was PBMCs. CDR3 loop: CASSVGMGGSYEQYF. In DNA, the CDR3 is TGTGCCAGCAGCGTAGGTATGGGGGGCTCCTACGAGCAGTACTTC.